The 6 T cell receptor beta chains below were found in one sample sequenced in a study of technical replicates of blood from a few donors. Generated by immunoSEQ multiplex PCR, the TCRdb table keeps only in-frame clones and is missing some. The data show some 98,000 clones, with approximately 95% seen just once and less than 0.25% held by the top ten. The material sequenced was T cells isolated from PBMCs. These TCRs come from a human donor in good health.

In its sample, this clone was seen once. The V and J genes are TRBV29-1 and TRBJ2-1, with unresolved D. This CDR3 contains 11 residues. Germline values: CDR1 SQVTM, CDR2 ANQGSEA. Trimming left V 5 bases short and J 4 bases short, with 6 bases between. The DNA for the CDR3 is TGCAGCGTTATCCCATACAATGAGCAGTTCTTC. Translation: CSVIPYNEQFF.

This sequence joins TRBV7-9 and TRBJ2-7; D gene unclear. The CDR3 extends over 16 amino acids. V was pared by 1 base and J by 0 bases, with 13 bases between. The germline V gene has CDR1 SEHNR and CDR2 FQNEAQ (reference sequence). The chain's CDR3 is CASSLDGLARSYEQYF. CDR3 sequence (DNA): TGTGCCAGCAGCTTAGATGGTTTAGCTCGCTCCTACGAGCAGTACTTC. The full variable domain, its missing parts supplied by reference TRBV7-9 and TRBJ2-7, is DTGVSQNPRHKITKRGQNVTFRCDPISEHNRLYWYRQTLGQGPEFLTYFQNEAQLEKSRLLSDRFSAERPKGSFSTLEIQRTEQGDSAMYLCASSLDGLARSYEQYFGPGTRLTVT.

V is TRBV11-3 and J is TRBJ2-2; 7 nucleotides match TRBD1. Germline loops: CDR1 SGHNT, CDR2 YENEEA. The CDR3 runs to 17 residues. Trimming cost V 3 bases and J 5 bases; bases outside gene matches: 12. CDR3 coding DNA: TGTGCCAGCAGCTTGGACCAATTGACAGGGCATACCGGGGAGCTGTTTTTT. As protein: CASSLDQLTGHTGELFF.

The rearrangement joins TRBV10-1 to TRBJ1-1; tentative D call: TRBD1 (6 bases). Germline CDR1 is WNHNN and CDR2 is SYGVQD (reference sequence). V was shortened by 3 bases and J by 0 bases, with 14 bases between the two germline ends. The CDR3 sequence is 16 residues long. The CDR3 loop is CASSEGDNDMNTEAFF. CDR3 nucleotide sequence: TGCGCCAGCAGTGAAGGGGACAACGACATGAACACTGAAGCTTTCTTT.

The chain joins TRBV5-1 to TRBJ1-2, with TRBD1 identical over 7 bases. CDR3 length equals 18 residues. V shed 4 bases and J 5 bases; nucleotides not matched to a gene: 20. Germline assignment: CDR1 SGHRS and CDR2 YFSETQ. In DNA form, the CDR3 reads TGCGCCAGCAGCCCATCCCGGGACAGCCTGATGGCGAGATATGGCTACACCTTC. This encodes CASSPSRDSLMARYGYTF.

This clone was seen once. The chain joins TRBV10-1 to TRBJ2-3; TRBD1 is a possible D gene (6 bases). Trimming stripped 6 bases from V and 4 bases from J, with 17 bases between. The CDR3 is 15 amino acids. CDR1 is WNHNN, CDR2 SYGVQD, per germline (reference sequence). In DNA, the CDR3 is TGCGCCAGCAGCAGGGGCGATTTTGCAGCAGATACGCAGTATTTT. The encoded protein is CASSRGDFAADTQYF.